What follows describes a single T cell receptor (beta chain). Stated time point: cycle 4 day 1 (C4D1), after less than 7 weeks of nivolumab. Following autologous stem cell transplantation, relapse occurred in every patient, and exposure to brentuximab vedotin varied. This sample is part of a study of PD-1 blockade in classical Hodgkin lymphoma. Here immunoSEQ multiplex PCR was the method, and the copy in TCRdb shows in-frame clones only, minus some. The sample includes around 57,000 clones, 86% of them seen just once. The CDR3 is 14 residues long. From germline, CDR1 is KGHSH and CDR2 LQKENI. V was shortened by 3 bases and J by 4 bases, with 12 bases between the two germline ends.

This TCR was recovered from a human donor with classical Hodgkin lymphoma. The sequencing used peripheral blood mononuclear cells (PBMCs), collected before the fourth cycle of nivolumab. The V gene is TRBV18, the J gene TRBJ1-2; no firm D call. CDR3 sequence: CASSPVRESYGYTF. Written as DNA, the CDR3 is TGTGCCAGCTCACCCGTTCGGGAGAGCTATGGCTACACCTTC.